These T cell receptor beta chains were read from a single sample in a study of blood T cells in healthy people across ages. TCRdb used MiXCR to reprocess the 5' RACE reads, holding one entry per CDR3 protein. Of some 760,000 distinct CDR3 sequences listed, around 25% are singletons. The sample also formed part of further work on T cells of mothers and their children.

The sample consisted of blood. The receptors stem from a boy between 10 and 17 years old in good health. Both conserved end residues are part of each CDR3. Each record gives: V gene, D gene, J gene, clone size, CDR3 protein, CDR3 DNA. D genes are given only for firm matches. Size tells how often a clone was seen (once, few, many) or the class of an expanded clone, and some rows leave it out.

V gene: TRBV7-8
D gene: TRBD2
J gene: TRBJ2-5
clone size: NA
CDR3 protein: CASSLLASGGERNQETQYF
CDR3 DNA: TGTGCCAGCAGCTTATTGGCTAGCGGGGGGGAACGAAATCAAGAGACCCAGTACTTC

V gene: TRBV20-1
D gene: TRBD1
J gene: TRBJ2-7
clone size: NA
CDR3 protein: CSARGRHGTAYEQYF
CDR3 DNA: TGCAGTGCTAGGGGGCGACACGGGACAGCCTACGAGCAGTACTTC

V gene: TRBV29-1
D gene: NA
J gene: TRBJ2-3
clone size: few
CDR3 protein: CSVVIEFTDTQYF
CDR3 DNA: TGCAGCGTTGTGATAGAATTCACAGATACGCAGTATTTT

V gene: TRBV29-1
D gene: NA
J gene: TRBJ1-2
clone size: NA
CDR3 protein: CSVEDETVGGYTF
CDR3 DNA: TGCAGCGTTGAAGATGAGACAGTGGGGGGCTACACCTTC

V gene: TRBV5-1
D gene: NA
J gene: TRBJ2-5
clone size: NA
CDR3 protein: CASSLEPADQETQYF
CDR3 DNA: TGCGCCAGCAGCTTGGAACCGGCGGATCAAGAGACCCAGTACTTC

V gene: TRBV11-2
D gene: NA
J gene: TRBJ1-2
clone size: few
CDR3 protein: CASSFRSDYGYTF
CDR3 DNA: TGTGCCAGCAGCTTTCGTTCTGACTATGGCTACACCTTC

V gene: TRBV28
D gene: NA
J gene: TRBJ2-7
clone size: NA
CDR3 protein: CASSLVTPYEQYF
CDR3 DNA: TGTGCCAGCAGTTTAGTTACACCCTACGAGCAGTACTTC

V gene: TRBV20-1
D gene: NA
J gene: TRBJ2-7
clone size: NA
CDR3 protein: CSAEVTGTYEQYF
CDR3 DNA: TGCAGTGCTGAAGTTACGGGTACCTACGAGCAGTACTTC

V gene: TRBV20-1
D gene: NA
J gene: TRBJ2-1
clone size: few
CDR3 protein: CSARDWSGAPAGEQFF
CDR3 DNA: TGCAGTGCTAGAGATTGGTCGGGAGCCCCGGCGGGTGAGCAGTTCTTC

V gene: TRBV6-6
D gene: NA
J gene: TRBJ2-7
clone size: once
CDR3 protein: CASSLQGGITASEQYF
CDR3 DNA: TGTGCCAGCAGCCTACAGGGCGGCATAACGGCCTCCGAGCAGTACTTC

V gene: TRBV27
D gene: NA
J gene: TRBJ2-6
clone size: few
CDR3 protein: CASSPYPQGASGANVLTF
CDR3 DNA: TGTGCCAGCAGTCCATACCCACAGGGAGCGTCTGGGGCCAACGTCCTGACTTTC

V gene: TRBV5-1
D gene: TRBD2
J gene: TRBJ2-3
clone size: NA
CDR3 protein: CASSLTSGGAASTDTQYF
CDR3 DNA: TGCGCCAGCAGCTTGACTAGCGGGGGAGCCGCTAGCACAGATACGCAGTATTTT

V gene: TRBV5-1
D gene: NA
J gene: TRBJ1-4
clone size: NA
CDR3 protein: CASRLEGEGEKLFF
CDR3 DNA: TGCGCCAGCAGATTGGAGGGAGAGGGTGAAAAACTGTTTTTT

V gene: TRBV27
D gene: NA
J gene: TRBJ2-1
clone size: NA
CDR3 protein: CASSNGYEQFF
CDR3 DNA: TGTGCCAGCAGTAACGGCTATGAGCAGTTCTTC

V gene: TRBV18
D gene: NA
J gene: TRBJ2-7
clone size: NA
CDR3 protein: CASSTLPTGRGYEQYF
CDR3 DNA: TGTGCCAGCTCGACCCTTCCGACGGGCAGGGGTTACGAGCAGTACTTC

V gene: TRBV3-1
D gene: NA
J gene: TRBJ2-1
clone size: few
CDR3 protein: CASSQGYTIPYNEQFF
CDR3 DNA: TGTGCCAGCAGCCAGGGCTACACAATACCTTACAATGAGCAGTTCTTC

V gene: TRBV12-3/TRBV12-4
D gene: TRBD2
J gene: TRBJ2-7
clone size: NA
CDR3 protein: CASSFTPSGNEQYF
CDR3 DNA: TGTGCCAGCAGTTTTACCCCTAGCGGGAACGAGCAGTACTTC

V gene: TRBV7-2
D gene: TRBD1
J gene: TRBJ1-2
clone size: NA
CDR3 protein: CASSLGGQGVYGYTF
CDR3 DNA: TGTGCCAGCAGCTTAGGGGGCCAGGGGGTCTATGGCTACACCTTC

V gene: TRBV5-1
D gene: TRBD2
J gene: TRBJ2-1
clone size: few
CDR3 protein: CASSGRRLAGVTLDEQFF
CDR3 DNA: TGCGCCAGCAGCGGGCGCCGACTAGCGGGAGTAACTTTGGATGAGCAGTTCTTC

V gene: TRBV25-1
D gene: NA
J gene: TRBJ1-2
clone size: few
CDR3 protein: CASREANYGYTF
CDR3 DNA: TGTGCCAGCAGGGAAGCTAACTATGGCTACACCTTC

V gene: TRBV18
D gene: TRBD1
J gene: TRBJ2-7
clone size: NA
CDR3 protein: CTSSPRQGAHEQYF
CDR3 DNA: TGTACCAGCTCACCAAGACAGGGGGCCCACGAGCAGTACTTC

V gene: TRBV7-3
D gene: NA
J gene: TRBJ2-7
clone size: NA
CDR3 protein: CASSPQPQGEQYF
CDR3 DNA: TGTGCCAGCAGCCCCCAACCTCAGGGGGAGCAGTACTTC

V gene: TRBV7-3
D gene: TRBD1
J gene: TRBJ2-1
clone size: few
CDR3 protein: CASSPRDRGTNEQFF
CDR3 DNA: TGTGCCAGCAGCCCCCGTGACAGGGGGACGAATGAGCAGTTCTTC